This TCR beta chain was found in a study of T cell changes during pregnancy in multiple sclerosis. V shed 3 bases and J 3 bases; nucleotides not matched to a gene: 8. Germline values: CDR1 SGHRS, CDR2 YFSETQ. This CDR3 has 15 residues. This table comes from immunoSEQ multiplex PCR, and its TCRdb copy is limited to in-frame clones, with some not included. The sample shows under 35,000 clones, over 85% of them seen only once. The sequences come from CD4+ T cells from peripheral blood mononuclear cells, collected in the first trimester of pregnancy. This clonotype was obtained from a female donor with multiple sclerosis, enrolled in a pregnancy study. The rearrangement joins TRBV5-1 to TRBJ2-5; 7 bases agree with TRBD1. The CDR3 loop reads CASSSLGGGEETQYF. The CDR3 DNA is TGCGCCAGCAGCTCTCTAGGGGGCGGAGAAGAGACCCAGTACTTC.